This TCR beta chain stems from a study of blood T cells in healthy people across ages. Findings of the study overall: Getting older went along with TCR beta diversity per million T cells dropping roughly linearly.

A J-beta primer mix and a sample-barcoded 5' primer were used in a second PCR of roughly 6 to 12 cycles. TCRdb independently ran MiXCR on the 5' RACE reads; one entry per CDR3 protein. The data show roughly 1.5 million distinct CDR3 sequences, with under 55% seen just once and over 3.5% held by the top ten. This clonotype has only a few counts. Its target is unknown. CDR3 size: 14 residues. Germline V lookup: CDR1 SGHTA, CDR2 FQGTGA. J was trimmed by 8 bases and V by 5 bases; bases with no gene match: 7. Total RNA, at least 6 micrograms per sample, was extracted from PBMCs. This receptor was taken from a woman between 18 and 29 years old in good health. This rearrangement joins TRBV7-3 to TRBJ2-3; 10 nucleotides agree with TRBD2. The material sequenced was blood. The CDR3 loop reads CASSTLAGHATQYF. In DNA form, the CDR3 reads TGTGCCAGCAGCACACTAGCGGGACATGCTACGCAGTATTTT.